A single TCR beta chain is shown here with its context. The V and J ends lost 4 bases and 8 bases, in that order; junction bases with no gene match: 7. The CDR3 extends over 14 amino acids. From germline, CDR1 is SGHKS and CDR2 YYEKEE (reference sequence). Per the authors' pipeline: Quantification of nucleated cells was approximated via reference gene primer amplification. Profiling relied on immunoSEQ multiplex PCR, and the TCRdb table lists in-frame clones only, not all of them. V and J calls and clone size come straight from that table; D and trimming were deduced from the DNA. The sample has roughly 70,000 clones, 75% to 90% seen once. The data originate from a study of blood T cell repertoires in COVID-19. Background on the study: The origin of the acute and convalescent COVID-19 samples was the United States, Italy and Spain.

The specimen sequenced was peripheral blood. This receptor was identified in a man older than 75 with acute or convalescent COVID-19. The chain uses TRBV5-5 and TRBJ2-1, with TRBD1 identical over 9 bases. CDR3 in DNA: TGTGCCAGCAGCGGGATGGACAGGGGTTATGAGCAGTTCTTC. Translating gives CASSGMDRGYEQFF.